The 10 T cell receptor beta chains reported below all come from one sample, sequenced in a study of T cell responses to AZD1222 COVID-19 vaccine. Clones were read by immunoSEQ multiplex PCR, and TCRdb kept only the in-frame ones, dropping some. The repertoire holds approximately 150,000 clones, with around 90% as singletons. The starting material was peripheral blood, obtained 28 days after the second AZD1222 dose. These receptors originate from an adult who received the AZD1222 COVID-19 vaccine.

The gene calls are TRBV5-1 and TRBJ1-2; D perhaps matches TRBD1 (5 bases). CDR3 size: 13 residues. Germline lookup yields CDR1 SGHRS and CDR2 YFSETQ. The germline V and J ends were trimmed by 4 bases and 6 bases, with 13 bases remaining between them. CDR3 region: CASSPEGENGYTF. The DNA for the CDR3 is TGCGCCAGCAGCCCGGAAGGGGAAAATGGCTACACCTTC.

This clone appeared a single time. The rearrangement links TRBV3-1 (or the pseudogene TRBV3-2) to TRBJ2-2; 9 bases line up with TRBD1. The CDR3 runs to 12 residues. The V segment lost 3 bases and the J segment 15 bases; nucleotides outside the gene matches: 5. Looked up from germline, CDR1 is LGHDT and CDR2 is YNNKEL (reference sequence). CDR3 DNA: TGTGCCAGCAGCCAGGGACAGGGTAGGATGTTTTTT. Protein: CASSQGQGRMFF.

CDR3 loop: CASSTVSGNTIYF. In DNA form, the CDR3 reads TGTGCCAGTAGTACAGTCTCTGGAAACACCATATATTTT. The chain uses TRBV19 and TRBJ1-3; no clear D gene. CDR1 and CDR2 from the germline V gene are LNHDA and SQIVND (reference sequence). Trimming took 4 bases from V and 0 from J, leaving 4 bases between them. CDR3 length: 13 residues.

The chain couples TRBV6-4 to TRBJ1-1; no definite D call. CDR1 MRHNA and CDR2 SNTAGT come from the germline V gene. CDR3 size: 13 residues. V was trimmed by 3 bases and J by 2 bases, leaving 7 bases between them. The CDR3 DNA sequence: TGTGCCAGCAGTGAAACACGTAACACTGAAGCTTTCTTT. Encoded protein: CASSETRNTEAFF.

The genes are TRBV3-1 (or the pseudogene TRBV3-2) and TRBJ1-2; 10 bases fit TRBD1. This CDR3 spans 14 amino acids. Germline V CDR1 and CDR2: LGHDT, YNNKEL (reference sequence). V was pared by 6 bases and J by 4 bases, with 5 bases of the junction left unmatched. CDR3 residues: CASSRGQGGYGYTF. The CDR3 nucleotides are TGTGCCAGCAGTCGAGGACAGGGGGGCTATGGCTACACCTTC.

The J gene is TRBJ1-1, the V gene TRBV7-9; 7 nucleotides match TRBD1. CDR1 and CDR2 from the germline V gene are SEHNR and FQNEAQ (reference sequence). The CDR3 is 15 amino acids. V was pared by 5 bases and J by 5 bases, with 11 bases of the junction left unmatched. CDR3 loop: CASSLILTGRTEAFF. The DNA for the CDR3 is TGTGCCAGCAGCCTGATATTGACAGGGAGGACTGAAGCTTTCTTT.

This chain uses TRBV7-2 with TRBJ1-5; D gene ambiguous. The germline gives CDR1 SGHTA, CDR2 FQGNSA. V gave up 4 bases and J gave up 4 bases, with 8 bases separating them. This CDR3 contains 13 residues. The CDR3 bases are TGTGCCAGCAGCTCCGGATGGAATCAGCCCCAGCATTTT. It translates to CASSSGWNQPQHF. Based on the CDR3 plus reference TRBV7-2 and TRBJ1-5, the full variable domain is GAGVSQSPSNKVTEKGKDVELRCDPISGHTALYWYRQSLGQGLEFLIYFQGNSAPDKSGLPSDRFSAERTGGSVSTLTIQRTQQEDSAVYLCASSSGWNQPQHFGDGTRLSIL.

The chain carries TRBV7-2 and TRBJ2-5; TRBD2 agrees at 8 bases. The V gene's germline CDR1 is SGHTA and CDR2 FQGNSA. Trimming at V came to 2 bases and at J to 4 bases, leaving 9 bases not matched to a gene. This CDR3 is built from 16 residues. The CDR3 is CASSLSRGAGGETQYF. The CDR3 DNA is TGTGCCAGCAGCTTATCGAGGGGCGCGGGGGGAGAGACCCAGTACTTC.

The chain has TRBV4-1 and TRBJ1-5, with a possible D match to TRBD1 (5 bases). Germline CDR1 is MGHRA and CDR2 is YSYEKL. The CDR3 loop spans 14 amino acids. V lost 1 base to trimming and J lost 5 bases, with 9 bases between them. CDR3 loop: CASSQVPGDQPQHF. The CDR3 DNA follows: TGCGCCAGCAGCCAAGTCCCGGGGGATCAGCCCCAGCATTTT.

This clone was recorded once. V gene TRBV27 combines with J gene TRBJ1-2, with a tentative D call TRBD1 (5 bases). Trimming left V 8 bases short and J 7 bases short, with 14 bases between. The germline gives CDR1 MNHEY, CDR2 SMNVEV (reference sequence). The CDR3 loop spans 12 amino acids. CDR3 loop: CASLGPIGGYTF. The CDR3 DNA sequence: TGTGCCAGCCTGGGGCCCATTGGTGGCTACACCTTC.